The source of this T cell receptor (beta chain) is a study of T cell clonotyping in hematopoietic cell transplantation. Study-level findings and limits: Graft donor and pretransplant recipient Inverse Simpson Index values predicted broader posttransplant TCR diversity. At the given depth, recipient repertoires were over 95% de novo clonotypes. Recipient TCR diversity dropped after transplant; expanded clonotypes rose from day 30 to 180.

Concerning this clone: Its matching antigen is unknown.

The data were produced by immunoSEQ multiplex PCR, yet TCRdb's version contains in-frame clones alone and is incomplete. The sample lists around 37,000 clones; about 96% were seen once. Germline V CDR1 and CDR2: MDHEN, SYDVKM. V lost 3 bases to trimming and J lost 0 bases, with 14 bases between them. This CDR3 region has 16 residues. The receptor comes from a man aged 30 to 39 in good health. Some clones in this sample may be carry-over from other donors' samples. The sequencing input was peripheral blood mononuclear cells. The chain couples TRBV28 to TRBJ1-1, with D tentatively TRBD1 (6 bases). CDR3 residues: CASSFPRGGVNTEAFF. For the CDR3, the DNA is TGTGCCAGCAGTTTCCCAAGGGGGGGCGTGAACACTGAAGCTTTCTTT.